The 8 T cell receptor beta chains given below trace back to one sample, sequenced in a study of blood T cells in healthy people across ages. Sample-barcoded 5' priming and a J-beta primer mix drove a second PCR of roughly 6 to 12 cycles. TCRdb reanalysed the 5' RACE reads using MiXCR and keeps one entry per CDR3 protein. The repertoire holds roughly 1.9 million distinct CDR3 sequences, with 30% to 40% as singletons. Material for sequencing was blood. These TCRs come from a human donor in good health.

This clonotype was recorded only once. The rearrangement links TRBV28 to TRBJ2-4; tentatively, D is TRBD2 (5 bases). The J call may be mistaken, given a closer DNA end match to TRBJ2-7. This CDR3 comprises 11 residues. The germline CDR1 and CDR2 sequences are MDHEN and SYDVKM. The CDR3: CASGMGDEQYF. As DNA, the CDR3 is TGTGCCTCCGGCATGGGAGACGAGCAGTACTTC.

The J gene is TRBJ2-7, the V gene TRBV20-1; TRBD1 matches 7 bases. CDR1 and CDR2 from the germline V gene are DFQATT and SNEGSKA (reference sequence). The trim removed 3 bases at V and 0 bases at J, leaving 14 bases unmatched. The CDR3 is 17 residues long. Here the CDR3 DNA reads TGCAGTGCTAGCCTGGCAGGGGGTCCCTTACCCTCCTACGAGCAGTACTTC. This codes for CSASLAGGPLPSYEQYF.

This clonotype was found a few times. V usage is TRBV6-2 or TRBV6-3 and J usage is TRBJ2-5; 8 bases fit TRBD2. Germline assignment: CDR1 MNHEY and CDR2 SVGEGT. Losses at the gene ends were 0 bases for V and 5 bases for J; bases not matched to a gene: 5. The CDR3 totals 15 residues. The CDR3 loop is CASSYSAGGGETQYF. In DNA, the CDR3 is TGTGCCAGCAGTTACTCCGCCGGCGGGGGGGAGACCCAGTACTTC.

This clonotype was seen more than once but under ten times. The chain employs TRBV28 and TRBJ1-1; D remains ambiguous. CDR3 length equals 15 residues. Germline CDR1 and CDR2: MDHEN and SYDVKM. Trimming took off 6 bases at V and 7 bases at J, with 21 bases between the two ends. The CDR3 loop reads CASSSPPWGSHEAFF. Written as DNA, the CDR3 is TGTGCCAGCAGCAGTCCCCCTTGGGGTTCTCATGAAGCTTTCTTT.

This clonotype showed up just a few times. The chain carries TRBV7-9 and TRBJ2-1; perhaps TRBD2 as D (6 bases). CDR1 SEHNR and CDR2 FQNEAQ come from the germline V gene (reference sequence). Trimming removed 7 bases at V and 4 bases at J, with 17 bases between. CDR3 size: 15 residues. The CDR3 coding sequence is TGTGCCAGCACCCCGGACTACTTCTCTTACAATGAGCAGTTCTTC. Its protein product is CASTPDYFSYNEQFF.

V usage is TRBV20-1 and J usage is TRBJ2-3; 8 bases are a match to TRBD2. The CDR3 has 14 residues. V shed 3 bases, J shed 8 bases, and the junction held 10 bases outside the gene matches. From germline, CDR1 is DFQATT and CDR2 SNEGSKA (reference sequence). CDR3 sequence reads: CSASRASGPATQYF. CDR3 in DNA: TGCAGTGCTAGTCGGGCTAGCGGGCCCGCTACGCAGTATTTT.

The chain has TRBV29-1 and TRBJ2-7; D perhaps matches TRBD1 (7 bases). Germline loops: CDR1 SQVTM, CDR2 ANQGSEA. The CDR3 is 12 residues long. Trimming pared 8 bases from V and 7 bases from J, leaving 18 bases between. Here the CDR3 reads CSMTGSAGEQYF. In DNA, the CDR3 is TGCAGCATGACAGGGTCGGCGGGGGAGCAGTACTTC.

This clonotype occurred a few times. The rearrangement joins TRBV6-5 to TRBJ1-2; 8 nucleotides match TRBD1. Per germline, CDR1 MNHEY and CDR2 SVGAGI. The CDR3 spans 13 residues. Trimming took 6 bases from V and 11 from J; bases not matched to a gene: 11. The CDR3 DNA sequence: TGTGCCAGCAGACGGGGGACAGGCGCGGGGTACACCTTC. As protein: CASRRGTGAGYTF.